These T cell receptor beta chains were read from a single sample in a study of blood T cell repertoires in COVID-19. Generated by immunoSEQ multiplex PCR, the TCRdb table keeps only in-frame clones and is missing some. In the table there are roughly 190,000 clones, roughly 80% of which are singletons. Sample: PBMCs or T cells enriched from blood (not recorded which). The receptors shown here come from a woman aged 30 to 39 who had recovered from COVID-19. Both conserved end residues are trimmed from each CDR3. Each record gives: J gene, V gene, clone size, CDR3 length, CDR3 protein. Clone size is not always given. Where it is, it says once, few, many or a class for expanded clones.

>TRBJ2-3|TRBV19|.|17
ASSRQRLAGGTSTDTQY
>TRBJ2-4|TRBV5-1|.|12
ASEYRLAKNIQY
>TRBJ2-3|TRBV6-5|.|11
ASSHAGGREQY
>TRBJ1-5|TRBV10-2|.|13
ASSERGRSNQPQH
>TRBJ2-3|TRBV9|.|14
ASSVEGLAGTDTQY
>TRBJ1-2|TRBV27|.|12
ASSLGTGHYGYT
>TRBJ1-1|TRBV6-5|.|12
ASRQGTSNTEAF
>TRBJ2-7|TRBV6-2/TRBV6-3|.|14
ASSYSPSGRLYEQY
>TRBJ2-5|TRBV15|.|14
ATSRDPTRIQETQY
>TRBJ1-6|TRBV7-8|.|13
ASSLGSSYNSPLH
>TRBJ1-1|TRBV3-1/TRBV3-2|.|11
ASSQETGGEAF
>TRBJ1-2|TRBV19|.|11
ATEGTEGKGYT
>TRBJ1-4|TRBV2|.|15
ASSEAQGQWLGEKLF
>TRBJ1-4|TRBV11-2|.|13
ASSLGGGGREKLF
>TRBJ1-6|TRBV28|.|12
ASSITPVNSPLH
>TRBJ1-2|TRBV24-1|.|11
ATSDNANYGYT
>TRBJ1-1|TRBV3-1/TRBV3-2|.|13
ASSQDWSVNTEAF
>TRBJ1-2|TRBV6-5|.|11
ASTKAGNYGYT
>TRBJ1-5|TRBV5-1|.|13
ASSLGDRGPQPQH
>TRBJ1-2|TRBV15|.|10
ATQGTDYGYT
>TRBJ1-1|TRBV28|.|13
ASSLPGQKNTEAF
>TRBJ1-5|TRBV18|.|13
ASSPGQGYNQPQH
>TRBJ1-1|TRBV9|.|11
ASSAAQGAEAF
>TRBJ1-5|TRBV7-2|.|13
ASSLDLTGGQPQH
>TRBJ2-3|TRBV7-7|.|13
ASSLSGAGTDTQY
>TRBJ2-1|TRBV4-1|.|12
ASSGTGVGNEQF
>TRBJ1-4|TRBV2|.|10
ASSIRGEKLF
>TRBJ2-1|TRBV7-8|.|14
ASSFEGTRTPHEQF
>TRBJ1-4|TRBV3-1/TRBV3-2|.|10
ASSPQGEKLF
>TRBJ1-5|TRBV6-1|few|12
ASSETGGNQPQH
>TRBJ1-2|TRBV19|.|12
ASSHRSIGYGYT
>TRBJ1-2|TRBV28|once|14
ASSSAGTGPNYGYT
>TRBJ2-1|TRBV28|.|13
ASSLNGGAGNEQF
>TRBJ1-5|TRBV20-1|few|12
SASPGTGIEPQH
>TRBJ2-3|TRBV27|.|19
ASSHPPLRTSGRQRTDTQY
>TRBJ2-3|TRBV7-3|.|14
ASSLTRDRGTDTQY
>TRBJ1-6|TRBV27|.|17
ASSLFGQGYRSGGSPLH
>TRBJ2-6|TRBV5-1|.|15
ASSPTGSSSGANVLT
>TRBJ2-2|TRBV13|few|14
ASSLGRGGNTGELF
>TRBJ1-5|TRBV19|.|16
ASSIARGGWVSNQPQH
>TRBJ1-1|TRBV18|.|12
ASSPRTGNTEAF
>TRBJ1-6|TRBV30|.|12
AWSVLTFNSPLH
>TRBJ1-1|TRBV18|.|10
ASSPTGRGAF
>TRBJ2-5|TRBV6-5|.|12
ASSYAGLGETQY
>TRBJ1-3|TRBV6-1|.|13
ASSDIGTGENTIY
>TRBJ2-5|TRBV5-1|few|13
ASSLGTGGFETQY
>TRBJ2-5|TRBV5-4|medium-sized|14
ASSPGGTGWQETQY
>TRBJ2-3|TRBV7-6|.|11
ASSFGYADTQY
>TRBJ1-2|TRBV4-1|.|12
ASTHVQGDYGYT
>TRBJ1-2|TRBV3-1/TRBV3-2|.|15
ASSRTGQGGWGYGYT
>TRBJ1-5|TRBV28|.|13
ASSRWRGGNQPQH
>TRBJ2-1|TRBV30|few|13
AWDPGLPSYNEQF
>TRBJ1-1|TRBV28|.|10
ASSPQGQEAF
>TRBJ2-1|TRBV5-4|.|16
ASSVLAGYPHSYNEQF
>TRBJ1-2|TRBV24-1|.|14
ATSDSRQGLYYGYT
>TRBJ1-1|TRBV7-2|.|14
ASSLAATGLITEAF
>TRBJ1-4|TRBV4-2|once|17
ASSQDRLLRDREGEKLF
>TRBJ2-5|TRBV28|few|11
ASRAGHQETQY
>TRBJ1-1|TRBV7-6|few|13
ASSLPLGASTEAF
>TRBJ2-5|TRBV28|once|13
ASRYGQGIWETQY